This T cell receptor beta chain was identified during a study of cytomegalovirus exposure and HLA in healthy donors. Primers included in the PCR were 60 Vbeta and 13 Jbeta primers. Libraries were prepared by immunoSEQ multiplex PCR; TCRdb keeps only in-frame clonotypes and omits some of them. The sample has 35,000 to 45,000 clones, about 60% seen once. Worth noting for this clone: Its antigen is not known.

Study conclusions and caveats: Reportedly, a later analysis found an Asian-associated ancestry cluster had fewer N-insertions than the roughly 670-donor mean. Cytomegalovirus status was reportedly diagnosed by the classifier with high sensitivity and specificity. Investigators reported 150 to 200 TCR beta chains as tied to cytomegalovirus.

CDR3 length: 13 residues. Germline CDR1 reads SGHDT; CDR2 reads YYEEEE. The V end lost 3 bases, the J end lost 4 bases, and 11 bases lay between the germline ends. The V call is TRBV5-6, the J call TRBJ2-7; possibly TRBD2 for D (6 bases). This TCR came from a man aged 55 to 69 in good health and CMV-seropositive. The sample consisted of PBMCs. CDR3 protein: CASSWDGGYEQYF. For the CDR3, the DNA is TGTGCCAGCAGCTGGGACGGGGGATACGAGCAGTACTTC. Full variable domain (missing parts from reference TRBV5-6 and TRBJ2-7): DAGVTQSPTHLIKTRGQQVTLRCSPKSGHDTVSWYQQALGQGPQFIFQYYEEEERQRGNFPDRFSGHQFPNYSSELNVNALLLGDSALYLCASSWDGGYEQYFGPGTRLTVT.